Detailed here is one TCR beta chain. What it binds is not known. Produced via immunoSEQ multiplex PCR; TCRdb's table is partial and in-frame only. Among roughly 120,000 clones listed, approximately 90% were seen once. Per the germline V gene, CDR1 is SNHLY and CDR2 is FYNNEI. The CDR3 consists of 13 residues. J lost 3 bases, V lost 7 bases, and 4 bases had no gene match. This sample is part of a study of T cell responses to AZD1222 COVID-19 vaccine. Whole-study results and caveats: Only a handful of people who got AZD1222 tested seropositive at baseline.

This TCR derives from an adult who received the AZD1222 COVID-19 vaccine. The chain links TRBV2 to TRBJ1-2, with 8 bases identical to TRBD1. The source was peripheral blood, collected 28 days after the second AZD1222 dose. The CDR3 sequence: CASIMDRDYGYTF. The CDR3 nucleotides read TGTGCCAGCATTATGGACAGGGACTATGGCTACACCTTC.